This TCR beta chain was observed in a study of blood T cell repertoires in COVID-19. Overall study: Sources were T cells, B-cell-depleted T cells, or PBMCs; the material itself was cDNA or gDNA.

Original analysis: Estimation of nucleated cell counts was performed using reference gene primer amplification. Sequenced by immunoSEQ multiplex PCR; TCRdb stores in-frame clones only, minus some. V, J and clone size derive from that table, while D and trimming were established from the DNA sequence. The repertoire has about 200,000 clones, 80% to 90% of them found once; the top ten carry around 5.7%. The CDR3 has 14 amino acids. J was trimmed by 6 bases and V by 4 bases; bases with no gene match: 8. Germline loops: CDR1 SGHTA, CDR2 FQGNSA. The V gene is TRBV7-2, the J gene TRBJ1-1; 7 nucleotides line up with TRBD1. The receptor was derived from a man older than 75 with acute or convalescent COVID-19. The specimen was peripheral blood. In nucleotides, the CDR3 is TGTGCCAGCAGCTACAACAGGGGAGACCCTGAAGCTTTCTTT. This translates into CASSYNRGDPEAFF. Supplemented by reference TRBV7-2 and TRBJ1-1, the full variable domain reads GAGVSQSPSNKVTEKGKDVELRCDPISGHTALYWYRQSLGQGLEFLIYFQGNSAPDKSGLPSDRFSAERTGGSVSTLTIQRTQQEDSAVYLCASSYNRGDPEAFFGQGTRLTVV.